The rows below give T cell receptor beta chains drawn from one sample of a study of blood T cell repertoires in COVID-19. Assay: immunoSEQ multiplex PCR; the TCRdb copy retains only in-frame clones and omits some. The sample carries about 120,000 clones, roughly three quarters recorded once. Material for sequencing was peripheral blood. The source of these receptors is a woman older than 75 with acute or convalescent COVID-19. The CDR3 runs from the conserved cysteine through the conserved F or W. The order of the fields is J gene, V gene, clone size, CDR3 protein. Clone size is stated in some rows and not others, as once, few, many or a class when expanded.

J: TRBJ1-1; V: TRBV3-1/TRBV3-2; size: NA; CDR3: CASSQDFGRQNTEAFF
J: TRBJ2-5; V: TRBV2; size: NA; CDR3: CASSGLIGQETQYF
J: TRBJ2-7; V: TRBV5-6; size: NA; CDR3: CASSFHGYEQYF
J: TRBJ2-1; V: TRBV4-1; size: NA; CDR3: CASSGPGQGHYNEQFF
J: TRBJ1-2; V: TRBV3-1/TRBV3-2; size: NA; CDR3: CASTLNSGGSYGYTF
J: TRBJ1-6; V: TRBV7-9; size: once; CDR3: CASRMGSSYNSPLHF
J: TRBJ1-1; V: TRBV5-1; size: NA; CDR3: CASSLKDTYTEAFF
J: TRBJ2-1; V: TRBV11-3; size: NA; CDR3: CASSTRQSSYNEQFF
J: TRBJ1-1; V: TRBV5-1; size: NA; CDR3: CASRPFGQRGTEAFF
J: TRBJ2-3; V: TRBV12-5; size: NA; CDR3: CASGLTGRTDTQYF
J: TRBJ1-5; V: TRBV30; size: NA; CDR3: CAWSTSASSGAQHF